The rows below give T cell receptor beta chains drawn from one sample of a study of Ad26.COV2.S vaccination and SARS-CoV-2 variants. The table came from immunoSEQ multiplex PCR; TCRdb's copy has only in-frame clones and leaves some out. The table lists some 340,000 clones, 86% of them singletons, with approximately 2% in the top ten. The sample in question was peripheral blood, obtained in a trial of Ad26.COV2.S vaccine versus placebo. The origin of the receptors is a person between 18 and 65 years old who received the Ad26.COV2.S COVID-19 vaccine or a placebo. CDR3s include the opening cysteine and the closing phenylalanine or tryptophan. Each record gives: D gene, clone size, V gene, J gene, CDR3 protein, CDR3 DNA. D genes are given only for firm matches. Clone size is not always given. Where it is, it says once, few, many or a class for expanded clones.

D gene: TRBD1; clone size: -; V gene: TRBV19; J gene: TRBJ1-1; CDR3 protein: CASRGTGGIWDTEAFF; CDR3 DNA: TGTGCCAGTAGGGGGACAGGGGGCATCTGGGACACTGAAGCTTTCTTT
D gene: -; clone size: -; V gene: TRBV19; J gene: TRBJ1-1; CDR3 protein: CASSVNYWGAFF; CDR3 DNA: TGTGCCAGTAGTGTGAATTACTGGGGAGCTTTCTTT
D gene: TRBD1; clone size: few; V gene: TRBV7-2; J gene: TRBJ1-4; CDR3 protein: CASSLNAGQGLKELFF; CDR3 DNA: TGTGCCAGCAGCTTAAATGCGGGACAGGGGCTTAAGGAACTGTTTTTT
D gene: -; clone size: -; V gene: TRBV25-1; J gene: TRBJ2-5; CDR3 protein: CASRGLTGTQYF; CDR3 DNA: TGTGCCAGCAGGGGATTAACAGGGACCCAGTACTTC
D gene: -; clone size: -; V gene: TRBV6-2/TRBV6-3; J gene: TRBJ2-4; CDR3 protein: CASSYGQNIQYF; CDR3 DNA: TGTGCCAGCAGTTACGGCCAAAACATTCAGTACTTC
D gene: TRBD1; clone size: -; V gene: TRBV30; J gene: TRBJ1-5; CDR3 protein: CAWSLGTGDQPQHF; CDR3 DNA: TGTGCCTGGAGCCTCGGGACAGGGGACCAGCCCCAGCATTTT
D gene: TRBD2; clone size: -; V gene: TRBV5-1; J gene: TRBJ2-5; CDR3 protein: CASSVGLAGGETQYF; CDR3 DNA: TGCGCCAGCAGCGTGGGACTAGCGGGGGGAGAGACCCAGTACTTC
D gene: -; clone size: -; V gene: TRBV15; J gene: TRBJ2-3; CDR3 protein: CATSREALSTDTQYF; CDR3 DNA: TGTGCCACCAGCAGAGAGGCCTTGAGCACAGATACGCAGTATTTT
D gene: -; clone size: -; V gene: TRBV7-6; J gene: TRBJ2-5; CDR3 protein: CASSLGRTNQETQYF; CDR3 DNA: TGTGCCAGCAGCTTAGGCCGGACCAACCAAGAGACCCAGTACTTC
D gene: -; clone size: once; V gene: TRBV30; J gene: TRBJ1-2; CDR3 protein: CAFGRDYGYTF; CDR3 DNA: TGTGCCTTCGGACGGGACTATGGCTACACCTTC
D gene: TRBD2; clone size: -; V gene: TRBV7-2; J gene: TRBJ2-7; CDR3 protein: CASRRSGGDSYEQYF; CDR3 DNA: TGTGCCAGCAGACGTAGCGGGGGTGACTCCTACGAGCAGTACTTC
D gene: -; clone size: once; V gene: TRBV20-1; J gene: TRBJ1-5; CDR3 protein: CSASNTVSNQPQHF; CDR3 DNA: TGCAGTGCTAGTAATACAGTGAGCAATCAGCCCCAGCATTTT
D gene: TRBD1; clone size: -; V gene: TRBV6-6; J gene: TRBJ2-1; CDR3 protein: CASSYRQGLLNEQFF; CDR3 DNA: TGTGCCAGCAGTTACAGACAGGGGCTCCTCAATGAGCAGTTCTTC
D gene: -; clone size: -; V gene: TRBV3-1/TRBV3-2; J gene: TRBJ1-2; CDR3 protein: CASSQAGVGYTF; CDR3 DNA: TGTGCCAGCAGCCAGGCAGGGGTCGGCTACACCTTC
D gene: -; clone size: -; V gene: TRBV12-3/TRBV12-4; J gene: TRBJ1-2; CDR3 protein: CASSPGQNYGYTF; CDR3 DNA: TGTGCCAGCAGCCCCGGACAGAACTATGGCTACACCTTC
D gene: TRBD1; clone size: -; V gene: TRBV3-1/TRBV3-2; J gene: TRBJ1-1; CDR3 protein: CASHLGQGAVTEAFF; CDR3 DNA: TGTGCCAGCCACCTAGGGCAGGGGGCGGTCACTGAAGCTTTCTTT